This T cell receptor (beta chain) was identified in a study of OX40 agonist ivuxolimab in advanced cancers. Study-level background: The dose-escalation cohort was approximately 84% male, with a mean age of approximately 61 years, ranging about 23 to 90. General observations from the study: At 0.1 to 3.0 mg/kg and by week 6, CD4+ and CD8+ T cells in the blood had expanded clonally. Certain nonresponders additionally had low normalized T-cell clonal expansion.

TCRdb keeps only in-frame clones here, not all; method: immunoSEQ multiplex PCR. This sample carries tens of thousands of clones, 80% to 90% of them seen once, and the ten largest clones take 0.9% to 1.4%. Anyone with autoimmune disease history or systemic immunosuppression was excluded. V lost 4 bases, J lost 0 bases, and 7 bases lay in between. The germline CDR1 and CDR2 sequences are SGHRS and YFSETQ. This CDR3 has 13 residues. Notes on this clone: Antigen unknown.

The source material was CD4+ or CD8+ T cells sorted from blood, sampled in a trial of the OX40 agonist ivuxolimab. This clonotype was sampled from an adult with an advanced solid tumor such as melanoma, head and neck, liver or kidney cancer. The rearrangement uses TRBV5-1 and TRBJ1-1; D is unclear. The DNA of the CDR3 is TGCGCCAGCAGCAGGACTGTGAACACTGAAGCTTTCTTT. Translated, it gives CASSRTVNTEAFF.